This TCR beta chain was profiled in a study of cytomegalovirus exposure and HLA in healthy donors. Looking at the study overall: Out of about 180 million T cells, an earlier analysis found over 100 million unique TCR beta sequences in total.

This CDR3 has 13 amino acids. V dropped 5 bases and J dropped 6 bases, with 11 bases sitting between them. Germline CDR1 MNHEY, CDR2 SVGAGI. This clone was observed a handful of times. Its antigen is as yet unknown. PCR amplification relied on 60 Vbeta primers (plus 13 Jbeta primers). Method: immunoSEQ multiplex PCR; TCRdb's copy keeps in-frame clones and lacks some. The table records about 94,000 clones, around 66% of them present only once. Study observations and caveats: Later analysis associated a missense DCLRE1C variant with TCR beta V- and J-gene trimming. Common viral pathogens seemed to be connected with several of the most significant clusters, according to a later analysis. Many donors carried some public TCRs, although rarity characterized most TCR sequences.

The receptor was isolated from a man aged 30 to 39 in good health and CMV-seronegative. The chain couples TRBV6-5 to TRBJ1-5; no reliable D call. Specimen: PBMCs. CDR3 coding DNA: TGTGCCAGCAGTAAAATACTAAGTCAGCCCCAGCATTTT. As protein: CASSKILSQPQHF.